In this sample, the clone carrying this T cell receptor (beta chain) turned up a few times. The antigen is unknown. This sample was taken from a study of T-cell memory formation after mild COVID-19. From the 5' RACE reads, TCRdb called clonotypes with MiXCR, one entry per CDR3 protein. The sample carries hundreds of thousands of distinct CDR3 sequences, approximately 16% recorded once. V shed 7 bases and J 5 bases; nucleotides not matched to a gene: 7. CDR3 size: 14 residues. The germline V gene has CDR1 KGHDR and CDR2 SFDVKD. General observations from the study: Clones shrinking from day 15 to 85 showed even CD4/CD8 mixes; later expanders tilted CD4+.

Sample: PBMCs or a T cell subset sorted from them (not recorded which). The gene calls are TRBV24-1 and TRBJ1-5; 7 nucleotides line up with TRBD1. This TCR came from a young man who had mild COVID-19 (a few samples of this study predate the infection). Cell type and time point are not known. The CDR3 DNA reads as TGTGCCACCAGCAGGACAGGATGGGATCAGCCCCAGCATTTT. Protein product: CATSRTGWDQPQHF.